The entry below describes one T cell receptor beta chain. Its specificity is not known. It was with 60 Vbeta and 13 Jbeta primers that the PCR ran. This table comes from immunoSEQ multiplex PCR, and its TCRdb copy is limited to in-frame clones, with some not included. This table holds fewer than 150,000 clones, 82% found once. With V trimmed by 4 bases and J by 4 bases, 5 bases remained unmatched. The CDR3 loop spans 14 amino acids. CDR1 is SGDLS and CDR2 is YYNGEE in the germline V gene. The data were taken from a study of cytomegalovirus exposure and HLA in healthy donors. Whole-study results and caveats: Serostatus for CMV was the only available immune exposure information.

The gene calls are TRBV9 and TRBJ1-1, with 9 bases matching TRBD1. The clonotype originates from a woman between 18 and 30 years old in good health and CMV-seronegative. Sequences were obtained from PBMCs. The CDR3 here is CASSIQGAFTEAFF. DNA of the CDR3: TGTGCCAGCAGCATACAGGGGGCCTTCACTGAAGCTTTCTTT.